Presented here are 9 T cell receptor beta chains from one specimen sequenced in a study of blood T cell repertoires in COVID-19. The method was immunoSEQ multiplex PCR; TCRdb's version includes in-frame clones alone and lacks a portion of them. The table lists around 270,000 clones, around nine tenths of them singletons. Sequencing used peripheral blood. These receptors came from a man aged 25 to 45 with acute or convalescent COVID-19.

In the case of this clone: This specimen includes other DNA sequences encoding the same CDR3. J is TRBJ1-5 and V is TRBV6-5, with 10 bases lining up with TRBD1. The CDR3 is 15 residues long. CDR1 is MNHEY and CDR2 is SVGAGI in the germline V gene. Trimming at V came to 5 bases and at J to 2 bases, leaving 3 bases not matched to a gene. The CDR3 spells CASSRQGAGNQPQHF. As DNA, the CDR3 is TGTGCCAGCAGTCGACAGGGGGCAGGCAATCAGCCCCAGCATTTT.

V and J are TRBV12-3 or TRBV12-4 and TRBJ2-1; no definite D call. There are 11 residues in the CDR3. Trimming stripped 5 bases from V and 6 bases from J, with 5 bases between. The DNA for the CDR3 is TGTGCCAGCAGTCAACTCAATGAGCAGTTCTTC. Encoded protein: CASSQLNEQFF.

The V call is TRBV6-1, the J call TRBJ1-3; no reliable D call. The CDR3 extends over 13 amino acids. The germline CDR1 and CDR2 sequences are MNHNS and SASEGT. V lost 1 base and J lost 5, with 6 bases in between. CDR3: CASSEDSRNTIYF. CDR3 nucleotide sequence: TGTGCCAGCAGTGAAGACAGCCGAAACACCATATATTTT.

This chain's CDR3 is CAGQLSQENIQYF. The CDR3 coding sequence is TGTGCCGGACAGTTGTCACAGGAAAACATTCAGTACTTC. The rearrangement uses TRBV30 and TRBJ2-4, with a weak D call TRBD1 (6 bases). Germline lookup yields CDR1 GTSNPN and CDR2 SVGIG (reference sequence). With 8 bases removed from V and 5 bases from J, the gap between germline ends came to 16 bases. CDR3 length equals 13 residues.

This clone was seen a handful of times. This sequence joins TRBV28 and TRBJ1-5; 10 nucleotides line up with TRBD1. Unmatched junction bases numbered 1, after V lost 11 bases and J lost 0 bases. There are 13 residues in the CDR3. Per the germline V gene, CDR1 is MDHEN and CDR2 is SYDVKM. The CDR3 region has the DNA TGTGCCGGACAGGGGGATAGCAATCAGCCCCAGCATTTT. Protein: CAGQGDSNQPQHF. Filled out from reference TRBV28 and TRBJ1-5, the complete variable domain reads DVKVTQSSRYLVKRTGEKVFLECVQDMDHENMFWYRQDPGLGLRLIYFSYDVKMKEKGDIPEGYSVSREKKERFSLILESASTNQTSMYLCAGQGDSNQPQHFGDGTRLSIL.

The chain employs TRBV10-3 and TRBJ2-7, with 7 bases aligning to TRBD1. Germline CDR1 ENHRY, CDR2 SYGVKD. The CDR3 length is 14 residues. With 6 bases clipped from V and 0 bases from J, the junction kept 5 bases outside the gene matches. This chain's CDR3 is CAIRPRDSSYEQYF. CDR3 DNA: TGTGCCATCAGGCCGAGGGACAGCTCCTACGAGCAGTACTTC.

The V and J genes are TRBV30 and TRBJ1-3, with TRBD1 as a possible D gene (6 bases). V lost 1 base and J lost 0, with 13 bases in between. Germline CDR1 GTSNPN, CDR2 SVGIG (reference sequence). The CDR3 runs to 16 residues. This CDR3 is CAWSGPTGASGNTIYF. The DNA for the CDR3 is TGTGCCTGGAGTGGACCGACAGGCGCCTCTGGAAACACCATATATTTT.

J is TRBJ2-1 and V is TRBV29-1; D is undetermined. The CDR3 runs 14 residues. Trimming stripped 4 bases from V and 0 bases from J, with 10 bases between. Germline CDR1 reads SQVTM; CDR2 reads ANQGSEA. The DNA for the CDR3 is TGCAGCGTTGTCGCAGCGAACTCCTACAATGAGCAGTTCTTC. It is translated as CSVVAANSYNEQFF.

V is TRBV7-9 and J is TRBJ1-6; 7 bases map to TRBD1. This CDR3 spans 17 amino acids. The germline CDR1 and CDR2 sequences are SEHNR and FQNEAQ (reference sequence). V gave up 5 bases and J gave up 10 bases; unmatched junction bases: 17. Written as DNA, the CDR3 is TGTGCCAGCAGCCCTCCTTCTGGGAGACAGGGAGGCTCACCCCTCCACTTT. This codes for CASSPPSGRQGGSPLHF.